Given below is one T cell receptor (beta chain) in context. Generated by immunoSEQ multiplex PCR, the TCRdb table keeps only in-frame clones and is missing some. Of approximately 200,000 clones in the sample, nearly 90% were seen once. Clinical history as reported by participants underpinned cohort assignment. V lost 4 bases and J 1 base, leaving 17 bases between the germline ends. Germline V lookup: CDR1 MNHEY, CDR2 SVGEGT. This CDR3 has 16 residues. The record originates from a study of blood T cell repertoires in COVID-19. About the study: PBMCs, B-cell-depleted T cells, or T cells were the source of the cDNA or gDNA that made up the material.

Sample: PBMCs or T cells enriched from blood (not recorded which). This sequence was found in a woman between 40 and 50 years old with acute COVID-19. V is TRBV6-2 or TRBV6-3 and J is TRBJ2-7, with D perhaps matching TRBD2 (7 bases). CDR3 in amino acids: CASSSDRGAASYEQYF. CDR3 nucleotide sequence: TGTGCCAGCAGTTCCGACCGGGGGGCCGCATCCTACGAGCAGTACTTC.